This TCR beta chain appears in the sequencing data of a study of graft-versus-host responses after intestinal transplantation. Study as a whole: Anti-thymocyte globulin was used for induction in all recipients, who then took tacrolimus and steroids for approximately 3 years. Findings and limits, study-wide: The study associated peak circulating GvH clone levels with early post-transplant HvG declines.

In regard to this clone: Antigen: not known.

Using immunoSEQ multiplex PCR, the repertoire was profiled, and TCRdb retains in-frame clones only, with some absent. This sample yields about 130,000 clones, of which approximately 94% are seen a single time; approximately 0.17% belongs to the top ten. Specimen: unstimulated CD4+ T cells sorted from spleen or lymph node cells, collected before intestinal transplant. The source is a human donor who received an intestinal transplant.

The CDR3 coding sequence is TGCAGTGCTCCAACGAACTACGAGCAGTACTTC. Translation: CSAPTNYEQYF. The rearrangement links TRBV20-1 to TRBJ2-7; D not resolved. Trimming took 5 bases from V and 3 from J, leaving 8 bases between them. Germline CDR1 DFQATT, CDR2 SNEGSKA (reference sequence). The CDR3 has 11 amino acids.